These 15 T cell receptor beta chains share one sample of origin, sequenced in a study of blood T cell repertoires in COVID-19 (dated by TCRdb to about 2020). The library was prepared using the immunoSEQ multiplex PCR assay. Entries here come from immuneACCESS through TCRdb and include only in-frame sequences with V and J called. Some clones fail to appear in such tables; in the studies checked, an unresolved V gene covers under half of the shortfall, and the cause of the remainder is unknown. This sample has roughly 200,000 clones in its table, and 85% to 90% of those were observed once. The ten largest clones take up about 3% of the sample. Sequences were obtained from peripheral blood. The receptors stem from a man aged 60 to 69 with acute or convalescent COVID-19.

This clone occurred a few times. J is TRBJ2-1 and V is TRBV7-3; 7 bases are a match to TRBD2. The CDR3 runs 15 residues. After removal of 5 bases from V and 8 bases from J, the junction contained 12 bases not matched to a gene. Germline CDR1 and CDR2: SGHTA and FQGTGA. In nucleotides, the CDR3 is TGTGCCAGCAGCCAATTAGGACGGGGGAGGGATGAGCAGTTCTTC. Its translation is CASSQLGRGRDEQFF. Drawing the rest from reference TRBV7-3 and TRBJ2-1, the complete variable domain is GAGVSQTPSNKVTEKGKYVELRCDPISGHTALYWYRQSLGQGPEFLIYFQGTGAADDSGLPNDRFFAVRPEGSVSTLKIQRTERGDSAVYLCASSQLGRGRDEQFFGPGTRLTVL.

CDR3 amino acids: CASSPRGQGSGNTIYF. CDR3 DNA: TGTGCCAGCTCACCTCGGGGACAGGGTTCCGGAAACACCATATATTTT. The V gene is TRBV18, the J gene TRBJ1-3; 9 positions match TRBD1. CDR3 length equals 16 residues. The V gene's germline CDR1 is KGHSH and CDR2 LQKENI. V shed 3 bases and J 4 bases; nucleotides not matched to a gene: 7.

The rearrangement uses TRBV27 and TRBJ2-7, with 8 bases aligning to TRBD1. J lost 5 bases, V lost 4 bases, and 7 bases had no gene match. CDR3 length: 14 residues. Germline CDR1 reads MNHEY; CDR2 reads SMNVEV (reference sequence). CDR3 residues: CASSSDRVFDEQYF. In DNA form, the CDR3 reads TGTGCCAGCAGTTCGGACAGGGTATTCGACGAGCAGTACTTC.

The CDR3 sequence is CASRRNQGGHYEQYF. The DNA for the CDR3 is TGTGCCAGCAGGAGAAACCAGGGGGGACACTACGAGCAGTACTTC. The chain joins TRBV27 to TRBJ2-7; weak D call: TRBD1 (7 bases). This CDR3 comprises 15 residues. Per the germline V gene, CDR1 is MNHEY and CDR2 is SMNVEV (reference sequence). Trimming left V 6 bases short and J 3 bases short, with 18 bases between.

The CDR3 loop reads CASRHERGEQFF. Written as DNA, the CDR3 is TGTGCCAGCAGACACGAGCGGGGTGAGCAGTTCTTC. The chain has TRBV27 and TRBJ2-1; TRBD2 matches at 7 bases. The CDR3 loop spans 12 amino acids. J lost 9 bases, V lost 6 bases, and 5 bases had no gene match. Germline V gene sequence: CDR1 MNHEY, CDR2 SMNVEV (reference sequence).

This rearrangement joins TRBV27 to TRBJ1-5; a possible D gene is TRBD1 (5 bases). Trimming removed 5 bases at V and 4 bases at J, with 18 bases between. CDR1 is MNHEY and CDR2 is SMNVEV in the germline V gene (reference sequence). CDR3 length equals 16 residues. CDR3 DNA: TGTGCCAGCAGTCGGAGGGGATTAACCGAGAATCAGCCCCAGCATTTT. Its translation is CASSRRGLTENQPQHF.

As DNA, the CDR3 is TGTGCCAGCAGCCCCCGGGGGGGTGGAAATGAAAAACTGTTTTTT. Translation gives CASSPRGGGNEKLFF. The chain links TRBV6-5 to TRBJ1-4; D is perhaps TRBD1 (5 bases). The V end lost 6 bases, the J end lost 5 bases, and 16 bases lay between the germline ends. Germline values: CDR1 MNHEY, CDR2 SVGAGI. This CDR3 region has 15 residues.

This clone appeared once. CDR3 coding DNA: TGCGCCAGCAGCGCGGGACAGGGGGCCGGGAACACTGAAGCTTTCTTT. Protein sequence: CASSAGQGAGNTEAFF. V is TRBV5-1 and J is TRBJ1-1; 12 bases map to TRBD1. Losses at the gene ends were 4 bases for V and 1 base for J; bases not matched to a gene: 5. This CDR3 contains 16 residues. CDR1 is SGHRS, CDR2 YFSETQ, per germline. The entire variable domain, with the rest obtained from reference TRBV5-1 and TRBJ1-1, is as follows: KAGVTQTPRYLIKTRGQQVTLSCSPISGHRSVSWYQQTPGQGLQFLFEYFSETQRNKGNFPGRFSGRQFSNSRSEMNVSTLELGDSALYLCASSAGQGAGNTEAFFGQGTRLTVV.

J is TRBJ1-1 and V is TRBV28; 7 nucleotides match TRBD1. The CDR3 spans 14 residues. Trimming at V came to 3 bases and at J to 5 bases, leaving 6 bases not matched to a gene. Germline V gene data show CDR1 as MDHEN and CDR2 as SYDVKM. The chain's CDR3 is CASSFVTGRTEAFF. In DNA, the CDR3 is TGTGCCAGCAGTTTCGTGACAGGGAGGACTGAAGCTTTCTTT.

Only a few counts were recorded for this clone. This chain connects TRBV5-1 to TRBJ2-2, with 9 bases lining up with TRBD1. The CDR3 spans 14 residues. The germline V gene has CDR1 SGHRS and CDR2 YFSETQ. The junction had 6 bases not matched to a gene; V was cut back by 4 bases and J by 8 bases. The CDR3 DNA sequence: TGCGCCAGCAGCCCTGGGACAGGGTATGGGGAGCTGTTTTTT. Translation gives CASSPGTGYGELFF. Based on the CDR3 plus reference TRBV5-1 and TRBJ2-2, the full variable domain is KAGVTQTPRYLIKTRGQQVTLSCSPISGHRSVSWYQQTPGQGLQFLFEYFSETQRNKGNFPGRFSGRQFSNSRSEMNVSTLELGDSALYLCASSPGTGYGELFFGEGSRLTVL.

The chain couples TRBV27 to TRBJ2-7, with D tentatively TRBD1 (5 bases). Trimming took off 2 bases at V and 5 bases at J, with 10 bases between the two ends. Germline CDR1 MNHEY, CDR2 SMNVEV (reference sequence). The CDR3 extends over 13 amino acids. CDR3 in amino acids: CASSLTQGHEQYF. The DNA for the CDR3 is TGTGCCAGCAGTTTAACCCAGGGTCACGAGCAGTACTTC.

V gene TRBV7-8 combines with J gene TRBJ2-3; the match to TRBD2 covers 10 bases. The CDR3 extends over 19 amino acids. In germline, CDR1 is SGHVS, CDR2 FQNEAQ. V shed 0 bases and J 0 bases; nucleotides not matched to a gene: 9. The CDR3: CASSLARLAGGTSTDTQYF. For the CDR3, the DNA is TGTGCCAGCAGCTTAGCGCGACTAGCGGGCGGAACTAGCACAGATACGCAGTATTTT.

This chain uses TRBV27 with TRBJ1-2; D unresolved. V was clipped by 0 bases and J by 7 bases, with 18 bases between them. The CDR3 runs to 16 residues. CDR1 MNHEY and CDR2 SMNVEV come from the germline V gene (reference sequence). The CDR3 reads CASSLSANGLGGGYTF. The CDR3 nucleotides read TGTGCCAGCAGTTTATCGGCGAACGGTCTAGGCGGTGGCTACACCTTC.

The chain is built from TRBV2 and TRBJ2-5; 10 nucleotides match TRBD2. Germline CDR1 is SNHLY and CDR2 is FYNNEI. The CDR3 sequence is 15 residues long. The V segment lost 2 bases and the J segment 1 base; nucleotides outside the gene matches: 1. As DNA, the CDR3 is TGTGCCAGCAGTGAACCTAGCGGGGGCCAAGAGACCCAGTACTTC. This gives the protein CASSEPSGGQETQYF.

The J gene is TRBJ1-1, the V gene TRBV5-1; D gene uncertain. CDR1 is SGHRS, CDR2 YFSETQ, per germline. V was trimmed by 0 bases and J by 10 bases, leaving 13 bases between them. There are 13 residues in the CDR3. The CDR3 here is CASSLGTRERAFF. CDR3 nucleotide sequence: TGCGCCAGCAGCTTGGGGACTCGGGAAAGAGCTTTCTTT.